This entry lists 27 T cell receptor beta chains sequenced from one sample in a study of shared clonotypes between healthy human individuals. The assay was immunoSEQ multiplex PCR, and TCRdb's table has in-frame clones only and misses some. The sample shows 1.6 million or so clones, roughly 97% of them seen only once. The sample was naive CD4+ T cells sorted from blood. Subset described: CD45RA+ positively selected. These receptors all come from a young man in good health.

The chain uses TRBV7-3 and TRBJ2-2; the match to TRBD1 covers 7 bases. CDR3 length: 15 amino acids. Trimming at V came to 5 bases and at J to 5 bases, leaving 8 bases not matched to a gene. Germline V lookup: CDR1 SGHTA, CDR2 FQGTGA. The DNA for the CDR3 is TGTGCCAGCAGCCGTCTAGGGGGCTGGACCGGGGAGCTGTTTTTT. It codes for CASSRLGGWTGELFF.

The chain carries TRBV5-4 and TRBJ1-1, with 7 nucleotides matching TRBD1. The CDR3 spans 14 residues. The V gene's germline CDR1 is SGHNT and CDR2 YYREEE (reference sequence). The J segment lost 7 bases and the V segment lost 0 bases, leaving 6 bases of the junction unmatched. The CDR3 region is CASSLGQGSGEAFF. For the CDR3, the DNA is TGTGCCAGCAGCTTGGGACAGGGATCCGGTGAAGCTTTCTTT.

The gene calls are TRBV9 and TRBJ2-1, with 10 bases aligning to TRBD2. Germline-derived CDR1 and CDR2 are SGDLS and YYNGEE. V was pared by 0 bases and J by 9 bases, with 9 bases of the junction left unmatched. CDR3 length: 16 amino acids. This CDR3 reads CASSVGGAGGQSEQFF. The CDR3 DNA follows: TGTGCCAGCAGCGTAGGAGGAGCGGGAGGGCAATCTGAGCAGTTCTTC.

The V and J genes are TRBV5-4 and TRBJ1-1; 8 positions agree with TRBD1. The CDR3 is 15 amino acids. J lost 6 bases, V lost 3 bases, and 10 bases had no gene match. Germline V lookup: CDR1 SGHNT, CDR2 YYREEE (reference sequence). The chain's CDR3 is CASSSKDRVISEAFF. CDR3 DNA sequence: TGTGCCAGCAGCTCGAAGGACAGGGTCATCTCTGAAGCTTTCTTT.

The J gene is TRBJ2-1, the V gene TRBV28; 12 positions agree with TRBD2. V gave up 7 bases and J gave up 5 bases; unmatched junction bases: 3. The CDR3 spans 14 residues. CDR1 is MDHEN and CDR2 is SYDVKM in the germline V gene. CDR3 sequence (DNA): TGTGCCAGCATCCTAGCGGGAGGGAACAATGAGCAGTTCTTC. Its protein is CASILAGGNNEQFF.

This chain uses TRBV2 with TRBJ1-1; D gene ambiguous. Trimming left V 2 bases short and J 11 bases short, with 12 bases between. Per the germline V gene, CDR1 is SNHLY and CDR2 is FYNNEI. The CDR3 has 12 amino acids. The chain's CDR3 is CASSEFLTLAFF. DNA for the CDR3: TGTGCCAGCAGTGAATTCTTAACTTTGGCTTTCTTT.

This chain joins TRBV19 and TRBJ1-2, with D tentatively TRBD1 (6 bases). The CDR3 runs 14 residues. V lost 6 bases and J 7 bases, leaving 18 bases between the germline ends. CDR1 and CDR2 from the germline V gene are LNHDA and SQIVND (reference sequence). CDR3 in DNA: TGTGCCAGTAGACCCGGGGGCACACTTCTTGGCTACACCTTC. The encoded protein is CASRPGGTLLGYTF.

The chain combines TRBV28 with TRBJ2-5; D tentatively fits TRBD1 or TRBD2 (5 bases each). This CDR3 region has 14 residues. Per the germline V gene, CDR1 is MDHEN and CDR2 is SYDVKM. Deletions cut 2 bases from V and 2 bases from J, with 9 bases between. CDR3 sequence (DNA): TGTGCCAGCAGTTTAAGGGGAGCTCAAGAGACCCAGTACTTC. This encodes CASSLRGAQETQYF.

The chain couples TRBV5-1 to TRBJ1-1, with D unclear. Germline values: CDR1 SGHRS, CDR2 YFSETQ. With 4 bases removed from V and 5 bases from J, the gap between germline ends came to 12 bases. The length of the CDR3 is 13 residues. The CDR3 region is CASSPGRATEAFF. The CDR3 nucleotides read TGCGCCAGCAGCCCCGGCCGGGCGACTGAAGCTTTCTTT.

Notes on this clone: Different DNA sequences within this sample yield the same CDR3. The V and J genes are TRBV7-2 and TRBJ1-5; D gene ambiguous. Per germline, CDR1 SGHTA and CDR2 FQGNSA. This CDR3 region has 12 residues. V lost 0 bases and J lost 6, with 3 bases in between. In DNA, the CDR3 is TGTGCCAGCAGCTTAGCAGGTCAGCCCCAGCATTTT. Amino acid sequence: CASSLAGQPQHF.

The genes are TRBV9 and TRBJ2-2; weak D call: TRBD2 (5 bases). Per germline, CDR1 SGDLS and CDR2 YYNGEE. The CDR3 spans 15 residues. V shed 0 bases and J shed 6 bases, with 12 bases lying between them. This CDR3 is CASSVGRARPGELFF. The CDR3 bases are TGTGCCAGCAGCGTAGGGCGGGCTAGGCCCGGGGAGCTGTTTTTT.

The chain combines TRBV5-8 with TRBJ2-3; unclear D gene. Germline V gives CDR1 SGHTS, CDR2 YDEGEE. The CDR3 is 14 residues long. Trimming shortened V by 5 bases and J by 0 bases, and 10 bases separated the two germline ends. CDR3 loop: CASRAFGSTDTQYF. For the CDR3, the DNA is TGTGCCAGCAGGGCCTTTGGGAGCACAGATACGCAGTATTTT.

The chain couples TRBV7-6 to TRBJ2-1, with D maybe TRBD2 (7 bases). CDR1 is SGHVS and CDR2 is FNYEAQ in the germline V gene. CDR3 length equals 19 residues. The germline V and J ends were trimmed by 1 base and 0 bases, with 19 bases remaining between them. The DNA for the CDR3 is TGTGCCAGCAGCTTAGTGGTAGGGGGGGAGGGTAGCTCCTACAATGAGCAGTTCTTC. This gives the protein CASSLVVGGEGSSYNEQFF.

V gene TRBV5-1 combines with J gene TRBJ1-2; possible D gene TRBD1, 6 bases. CDR3 length: 13 amino acids. Per the germline V gene, CDR1 is SGHRS and CDR2 is YFSETQ. Trimming took off 0 bases at V and 8 bases at J, with 11 bases between the two ends. This CDR3 reads CASSLAGVEGYTF. The CDR3 DNA reads as TGCGCCAGCAGCTTGGCAGGGGTAGAAGGCTACACCTTC.

Notes on this clone: Different DNA sequences within this sample yield the same CDR3. The rearrangement joins TRBV20-1 to TRBJ2-1; D not resolved. Germline CDR1 is DFQATT and CDR2 is SNEGSKA (reference sequence). The CDR3 totals 10 residues. Trimming removed 6 bases at V and 7 bases at J, with 7 bases between. CDR3 region: CSARQNEQFF. The CDR3 DNA sequence: TGCAGTGCAAGACAAAATGAGCAGTTCTTC.

This chain connects TRBV18 to TRBJ2-3, with 11 bases lining up with TRBD2. The ends lost 3 bases at V and 6 bases at J; junction bases unmatched: 14. Germline values: CDR1 KGHSH, CDR2 LQKENI. The CDR3 consists of 18 residues. In nucleotides, the CDR3 is TGTGCCAGCTCACCCTACGTACGCCTAGCGGGAGGTTCGGATACGCAGTATTTT. Translated: CASSPYVRLAGGSDTQYF.

Worth noting for this clone: Other DNA sequences within the sample encode an identical CDR3. As DNA, the CDR3 is TGTGCCAGCTCACCAGGATTACAAGAGACCCAGTACTTC. It yields the protein CASSPGLQETQYF. The chain recombines TRBV18 with TRBJ2-5; D ambiguous. This CDR3 has 13 amino acids. The V end lost 2 bases, the J end lost 2 bases, and 6 bases lay between the germline ends. Germline V gives CDR1 KGHSH, CDR2 LQKENI. The full variable domain, rest sourced from reference TRBV18 and TRBJ2-5, is NAGVMQNPRHLVRRRGQEARLRCSPMKGHSHVYWYRQLPEEGLKFMVYLQKENIIDESGMPKERFSAEFPKEGPSILRIQQVVRGDSAAYFCASSPGLQETQYFGPGTRLLVL.

The CDR3 nucleotides are TGCGCCAGCAACGTGATACCAGGAGACTCCTACGAGCAGTACTTC. It is translated as CASNVIPGDSYEQYF. The rearrangement links TRBV5-1 to TRBJ2-7; D not resolved. CDR1 and CDR2 (germline): SGHRS, YFSETQ. The V end was cut by 6 bases, the J end by 0 bases, with 16 bases between. The CDR3 contains 15 residues.

The chain uses TRBV6-1 and TRBJ2-5; the match to TRBD1 covers 9 bases. Germline V gene sequence: CDR1 MNHNS, CDR2 SASEGT. With V trimmed by 1 base and J by 2 bases, 5 bases remained unmatched. The CDR3 runs to 16 residues. The CDR3 sequence is CASSEVYGTGQETQYF. The CDR3 region has the DNA TGTGCCAGCAGTGAAGTCTATGGGACAGGGCAAGAGACCCAGTACTTC.

This clone was observed a single time. The V gene is TRBV4-1, the J gene TRBJ2-3; D is possibly TRBD2 (6 bases). Germline values: CDR1 MGHRA, CDR2 YSYEKL. Trimming left V 4 bases short and J 0 bases short, with 14 bases between. The CDR3 has 16 residues. The CDR3 bases are TGCGCCAGCAGCCCTTCCTATAGCGGAAGCACAGATACGCAGTATTTT. Its translation: CASSPSYSGSTDTQYF.

V usage is TRBV28 and J usage is TRBJ1-3; TRBD1 matches at 7 bases. In germline, CDR1 is MDHEN, CDR2 SYDVKM. V lost 2 bases to trimming and J lost 0 bases; unmatched junction nucleotides: 4. The CDR3 spans 16 residues. CDR3 sequence reads: CASSLTGQSSGNTIYF. The DNA for the CDR3 is TGTGCCAGCAGTTTAACGGGACAGAGCTCTGGAAACACCATATATTTT.

V is TRBV20-1 and J is TRBJ1-2; the D gene is possibly TRBD1 (5 bases). The CDR3 has 11 residues. Trimming removed 6 bases at V and 4 bases at J, with 9 bases between. Germline CDR1 and CDR2: DFQATT and SNEGSKA (reference sequence). For the CDR3, the DNA is TGCAGTGCGGAGGGGCTCTATGGCTACACCTTC. Its protein is CSAEGLYGYTF.

The gene calls are TRBV7-6 and TRBJ2-1; 7 bases line up with TRBD1. J lost 9 bases, V lost 6 bases, and 11 bases had no gene match. This CDR3 region has 14 residues. Germline CDR1 is SGHVS and CDR2 is FNYEAQ. The CDR3 reads CASRPGTVLSEQFF. Here the CDR3 DNA reads TGTGCCAGCAGGCCCGGGACAGTTCTCAGTGAGCAGTTCTTC.

In this sample, this clone turned up once. In the same sample, other DNA sequences code for this CDR3. DNA for the CDR3: TGCGCCAGCAGCCGTGGGGACAGGGCAAACTATGGCTACACCTTC. Its translation: CASSRGDRANYGYTF. This chain connects TRBV5-1 to TRBJ1-2, with 9 nucleotides matching TRBD1. The CDR3 loop spans 15 amino acids. V lost 4 bases, J lost 2 bases, and 6 bases stayed unmatched. Germline V gene lookup returns CDR1 SGHRS and CDR2 YFSETQ.

The rearrangement links TRBV5-8 to TRBJ1-1, with TRBD1 matching over 9 bases. The CDR3 is 17 amino acids. J gave up 1 base and V 3 bases, and 10 bases lay outside the gene matches. Per the germline V gene, CDR1 is SGHTS and CDR2 is YDEGEE. CDR3 sequence (DNA): TGTGCCAGCAGCTCGCGACAGGGGGGACTCTCGAACACTGAAGCTTTCTTT. Amino acids: CASSSRQGGLSNTEAFF.

The gene calls are TRBV28 and TRBJ2-7; 10 bases line up with TRBD2. The length of the CDR3 is 17 residues. J gave up 7 bases and V 2 bases, and 14 bases lay outside the gene matches. Germline V gene data show CDR1 as MDHEN and CDR2 as SYDVKM. The CDR3 is CASSLDPLAGRLYEQYF. DNA for the CDR3: TGTGCCAGCAGTTTAGACCCACTAGCGGGAAGACTCTATGAGCAGTACTTC.

With respect to this clone: Other DNA sequences from this sample encode an identical CDR3 as well. V is TRBV14 and J is TRBJ2-5; possibly TRBD2 for D (5 bases). Germline V gene sequence: CDR1 SGHDN, CDR2 FVKESK. The CDR3 has 13 residues. With 3 bases removed from V and 4 bases from J, the gap between germline ends came to 9 bases. The CDR3 region has the DNA TGTGCCAGCAGCCAGGCAGGAGGAGAGACCCAGTACTTC. It specifies CASSQAGGETQYF.